Below are 19 T cell receptor beta chains sequenced from a single sample in a study of cytomegalovirus exposure and HLA in healthy donors. In the PCR, 60 Vbeta and 13 Jbeta primers were used. Repertoires were generated with immunoSEQ multiplex PCR, while TCRdb's copy carries only in-frame clones and drops some. The table shows 100,000 or so clones, with 65% to 75% occurring only once. Material: PBMCs. All receptors come from a woman in her forties in good health and CMV-seronegative.

The gene calls are TRBV5-6 and TRBJ2-5, with unresolved D. Trimming cost V 0 bases and J 5 bases, with 8 bases left between them. The CDR3 covers 13 residues. CDR1 is SGHDT, CDR2 YYEEEE, per germline. The CDR3 DNA is TGTGCCAGCAGCTTGGGGGCCCGTGAGACCCAGTACTTC. The encoded protein is CASSLGARETQYF.

In its sample, this clone was seen once. This chain uses TRBV6-6 with TRBJ1-1; 7 positions agree with TRBD1. This CDR3 has 12 residues. V shed 11 bases and J 2 bases; nucleotides not matched to a gene: 5. The germline V gene encodes CDR1 MNHNY and CDR2 SVGAGI (reference sequence). The CDR3 region has the DNA TGTGCCGAGGGGGCGCTTAACACTGAAGCTTTCTTT. Translating gives CAEGALNTEAFF.

V is TRBV6-6 and J is TRBJ2-7; 8 bases fit TRBD2. The CDR3 has 15 residues. J was trimmed by 2 bases and V by 2 bases; bases with no gene match: 5. Germline V gene lookup returns CDR1 MNHNY and CDR2 SVGAGI (reference sequence). CDR3 amino acids: CASSYAGGGPYEQYF. The CDR3 bases are TGTGCCAGCAGTTACGCCGGGGGGGGGCCCTACGAGCAGTACTTC.

V usage is TRBV6-1 and J usage is TRBJ2-7, with D possibly being TRBD1 (6 bases). This CDR3 contains 14 residues. Germline CDR1 and CDR2: MNHNS and SASEGT. Trimming cost V 5 bases and J 7 bases, with 18 bases left between them. The CDR3 DNA is TGTGCCAGCAGTTCGACAGGACAACTTAGGGAGCAGTACTTC. Amino acid sequence: CASSSTGQLREQYF.

Worth noting for this clone: The same CDR3 can be traced to other DNA sequences in this sample. The chain joins TRBV6-6 to TRBJ1-6, with D possibly being TRBD1 (6 bases). The CDR3 runs to 16 residues. The V gene's germline CDR1 is MNHNY and CDR2 SVGAGI (reference sequence). V was shortened by 0 bases and J by 5 bases, with 11 bases between the two germline ends. The CDR3 DNA is TGTGCCAGCAGTTACTCGACGGCAGGGGATAATTCACCCCTCCACTTT. Translating it yields CASSYSTAGDNSPLHF.

The gene calls are TRBV5-6 and TRBJ1-4; 9 bases map to TRBD1. Germline V CDR1 and CDR2: SGHDT, YYEEEE. The CDR3 has 17 residues. With 3 bases clipped from V and 0 bases from J, the junction kept 6 bases outside the gene matches. Here the CDR3 DNA reads TGTGCCAGCAGCTCCGGGGACAGGGTTGCAACTAATGAAAAACTGTTTTTT. Translating gives CASSSGDRVATNEKLFF.

The J gene is TRBJ2-7, the V gene TRBV7-2; 8 nucleotides match TRBD1. The CDR3 totals 15 residues. Germline CDR1 is SGHTA and CDR2 is FQGNSA. With 2 bases clipped from V and 3 bases from J, the junction kept 6 bases outside the gene matches. The CDR3 protein is CASSLQGAEDYEQYF. CDR3 sequence (DNA): TGTGCCAGCAGCTTACAGGGGGCTGAGGACTACGAGCAGTACTTC.

The chain uses TRBV7-2 and TRBJ2-1, with TRBD1 as a possible D gene (6 bases). Trimming stripped 4 bases from V and 7 bases from J, with 20 bases between. CDR1 SGHTA and CDR2 FQGNSA come from the germline V gene. The CDR3 covers 16 residues. CDR3 sequence: CASSSVGTHRANEQFF. CDR3 bases: TGTGCCAGCAGCTCCGTGGGGACCCACAGGGCTAATGAGCAGTTCTTC.

This clone occurred a few times. The rearrangement joins TRBV7-2 to TRBJ2-1; D unresolved. The length of the CDR3 is 15 residues. Germline CDR1 reads SGHTA; CDR2 reads FQGNSA. V lost 5 bases, J lost 4 bases, and 15 bases lay in between. The CDR3 here is CASSLVGGDYNEQFF. The CDR3 bases are TGTGCCAGCAGCCTAGTCGGCGGAGATTACAATGAGCAGTTCTTC.

The gene calls are TRBV19 and TRBJ1-3, with D possibly matching TRBD1 (5 bases). CDR3 size: 14 residues. Germline CDR1 and CDR2: LNHDA and SQIVND (reference sequence). V lost 4 bases, J lost 4 bases, and 11 bases lay in between. The CDR3 loop reads CASSNPRQGNTIYF. CDR3 DNA sequence: TGTGCCAGTAGTAATCCACGACAGGGAAACACCATATATTTT.

The CDR3 DNA reads TGTGCCAGCAGTGATATATTTCGGGACTCCATAAAGTACGGGGAGCTGTTTTTT. Protein sequence: CASSDIFRDSIKYGELFF. J is TRBJ2-2 and V is TRBV6-4; TRBD2 might be the D (6 bases). The CDR3 has 18 amino acids. CDR1 and CDR2 from the germline V gene are MRHNA and SNTAGT. Trimming removed 3 bases at V and 7 bases at J, with 24 bases between.

The rearrangement uses TRBV5-1 and TRBJ2-7; 7 nucleotides match TRBD1. The CDR3 totals 13 residues. Germline CDR1 and CDR2: SGHRS and YFSETQ. V shed 3 bases, J shed 3 bases, and the junction held 3 bases outside the gene matches. DNA for the CDR3: TGCGCCAGCAGCTACGGACAGGTCTACGAGCAGTACTTC. This codes for CASSYGQVYEQYF.

V usage is TRBV29-1 and J usage is TRBJ2-3, with TRBD1 matching over 10 bases. V dropped 3 bases and J dropped 5; count of bases not matched to a gene: 8. The CDR3 spans 15 residues. The germline CDR1 and CDR2 sequences are SQVTM and ANQGSEA. The CDR3 loop is CSVEKGQGKRDTQYF. The CDR3 DNA reads as TGCAGCGTTGAGAAGGGACAGGGGAAGAGAGATACGCAGTATTTT.

The chain links TRBV18 to TRBJ1-6, with 9 bases identical to TRBD1. Trimming at V came to 6 bases and at J to 8 bases, leaving 8 bases not matched to a gene. This CDR3 has 15 residues. CDR1 is KGHSH and CDR2 is LQKENI in the germline V gene. CDR3 bases: TGTGCCAGCTCGCCAGGACAGGGGAAGGATTCACCCCTCCACTTT. This gives the protein CASSPGQGKDSPLHF.

The V gene is TRBV7-3, the J gene TRBJ2-2; TRBD1 is a possible D gene (6 bases). The CDR3 sequence is 14 residues long. CDR1 and CDR2 (germline): SGHTA, FQGTGA. V lost 5 bases to trimming and J lost 6 bases, with 13 bases between them. CDR3 residues: CASSGEAGAGELFF. DNA for the CDR3: TGTGCCAGCAGCGGAGAAGCAGGGGCCGGGGAGCTGTTTTTT.

This clone has only one observation. This rearrangement joins TRBV5-4 to TRBJ2-3, with 10 bases identical to TRBD2. Trimming removed 0 bases from V and 0 bases from J; junction bases left unmatched: 4. The germline V gene has CDR1 SGHNT and CDR2 YYREEE (reference sequence). The length of the CDR3 is 17 residues. CDR3 region: CASSLGGLAISTDTQYF. CDR3 coding DNA: TGTGCCAGCAGCTTGGGGGGACTAGCGATTAGCACAGATACGCAGTATTTT.

The genes are TRBV7-8 and TRBJ2-5; D is unresolved. CDR3 size: 12 residues. Trimming shortened V by 4 bases and J by 5 bases, and 8 bases separated the two germline ends. Germline V gene sequence: CDR1 SGHVS, CDR2 FQNEAQ. Here the CDR3 DNA reads TGTGCCAGCAGCTACCTCGAGGAGACCCAGTACTTC. Translating it yields CASSYLEETQYF. Based on the CDR3 plus reference TRBV7-8 and TRBJ2-5, the full variable domain is GAGVSQSPRYKVAKRGQDVALRCDPISGHVSLFWYQQALGQGPEFLTYFQNEAQLDKSGLPSDRFFAERPEGSVSTLKIQRTQQEDSAVYLCASSYLEETQYFGPGTRLLVL.

The chain joins TRBV4-2 to TRBJ2-7; tentatively, D is TRBD2 (5 bases). V shed 1 base and J shed 6 bases, with 16 bases lying between them. This CDR3 contains 15 residues. Germline V gene sequence: CDR1 LGHNA, CDR2 YNFKEQ. CDR3 residues: CASSQGAVGEVEQYF. DNA for the CDR3: TGTGCCAGCAGCCAAGGCGCGGTGGGAGAAGTCGAGCAGTACTTC.

This clone has just one count. The chain employs TRBV6-5 and TRBJ2-3; D remains ambiguous. CDR1 MNHEY and CDR2 SVGAGI come from the germline V gene. The V and J ends lost 2 bases and 4 bases respectively, with 13 bases between them. The CDR3 contains 15 residues. The CDR3 sequence is CASSYVPLAADTQYF. CDR3 coding DNA: TGTGCCAGCAGTTACGTTCCATTGGCAGCAGATACGCAGTATTTT.